One sample yielded the 23 T cell receptor beta chains listed below, sequenced in a study of cytomegalovirus exposure and HLA in healthy donors. Primers for the PCR totalled 60 Vbeta and 13 Jbeta. Data came from immunoSEQ multiplex PCR; TCRdb stores just in-frame clones and leaves some out. This sample has under 200,000 clones, with 75% found just once. Input material: PBMCs. These receptors were collected from a male donor in good health and CMV-seronegative.

The chain carries TRBV10-3 and TRBJ2-7; D may be TRBD1 (5 bases). V was trimmed by 0 bases and J by 3 bases, leaving 9 bases between them. The CDR3 is 14 residues long. Germline CDR1 reads ENHRY; CDR2 reads SYGVKD. The CDR3 DNA reads TGTGCCATCAGTGAGTCGCGACAGAGCTACGAGCAGTACTTC. It codes for CAISESRQSYEQYF.

The gene calls are TRBV4-1 and TRBJ1-6; possibly TRBD1 for D (5 bases). Germline-derived CDR1 and CDR2 are MGHRA and YSYEKL. CDR3 size: 17 residues. Trimming took 0 bases from V and 3 from J, leaving 12 bases between them. CDR3 nucleotides: TGCGCCAGCAGCCAAGATAGTGACAGTCACTATAATTCACCCCTCCACTTT. It yields the protein CASSQDSDSHYNSPLHF.

The chain is built from TRBV27 and TRBJ2-1; D gene ambiguous. The V and J ends lost 6 bases and 4 bases respectively, with 13 bases between them. The CDR3 runs to 14 residues. Looked up from germline, CDR1 is MNHEY and CDR2 is SMNVEV (reference sequence). CDR3 DNA sequence: TGTGCCAGCAGGCCCCAAGACAATTACAATGAGCAGTTCTTC. Encoded protein: CASRPQDNYNEQFF.

The chain has TRBV28 and TRBJ2-2; TRBD2 might be the D (5 bases). With 6 bases removed from V and 0 bases from J, the gap between germline ends came to 5 bases. CDR1 MDHEN and CDR2 SYDVKM come from the germline V gene. The CDR3 consists of 13 residues. CDR3 in amino acids: CASRTTNTGELFF. CDR3 DNA sequence: TGTGCCAGCAGGACTACGAACACCGGGGAGCTGTTTTTT.

The V gene is TRBV9, the J gene TRBJ2-1, with D unresolved. The CDR3 contains 15 residues. The germline V and J ends were trimmed by 1 base and 0 bases, with 8 bases remaining between them. Germline CDR1 and CDR2: SGDLS and YYNGEE. The CDR3 nucleotides read TGTGCCAGCAGCGTAACGAGTTCCTCCTACAATGAGCAGTTCTTC. Encoded protein: CASSVTSSSYNEQFF. Full variable domain (outside the CDR3, taken from reference TRBV9 and TRBJ2-1): DSGVTQTPKHLITATGQRVTLRCSPRSGDLSVYWYQQSLDQGLQFLIQYYNGEERAKGNILERFSAQQFPDLHSELNLSSLELGDSALYFCASSVTSSSYNEQFFGPGTRLTVL.

This rearrangement joins TRBV7-9 to TRBJ2-4; the D is unclear. This CDR3 comprises 16 residues. V shed 1 base and J shed 0 bases, with 10 bases lying between them. Germline loops: CDR1 SEHNR, CDR2 FQNEAQ (reference sequence). The CDR3, as DNA: TGTGCCAGCAGCTTAGAAGAGAGACTAGCCAAAAACATTCAGTACTTC. Translating gives CASSLEERLAKNIQYF.

CDR3 in amino acids: CASSLRDNGELFF. CDR3 coding DNA: TGTGCCAGCAGCCTCAGGGATAACGGGGAGCTGTTTTTT. The chain recombines TRBV7-6 with TRBJ2-2; weak D call: TRBD1 (5 bases). Germline V gene data show CDR1 as SGHVS and CDR2 as FNYEAQ. Trimming left V 5 bases short and J 7 bases short, with 11 bases between. CDR3 size: 13 residues.

This rearrangement joins TRBV2 to TRBJ2-2, with 8 bases fitting TRBD1. This CDR3 is 16 amino acids long. Germline CDR1 is SNHLY and CDR2 is FYNNEI. Trimming removed 6 bases from V and 0 bases from J; junction bases left unmatched: 6. CDR3 sequence: CASSYHRGANTGELFF. CDR3 nucleotides: TGTGCCAGCAGCTACCACAGGGGGGCGAACACCGGGGAGCTGTTTTTT.

The V and J genes are TRBV27 and TRBJ1-5; 7 nucleotides agree with TRBD1. CDR1 MNHEY and CDR2 SMNVEV come from the germline V gene (reference sequence). The CDR3 loop spans 15 amino acids. Germline trimming cut 5 bases from V and 3 bases from J; bases unmatched to any gene: 7. CDR3 coding DNA: TGTGCCAGCAGTCCCCTGGGACAGCACAATCAGCCCCAGCATTTT. Translating it yields CASSPLGQHNQPQHF.

The rearrangement uses TRBV28 and TRBJ2-7, with 7 bases that match TRBD1. Unmatched junction bases numbered 4, after V lost 2 bases and J lost 0 bases. This CDR3 region has 15 residues. Germline V gene lookup returns CDR1 MDHEN and CDR2 SYDVKM. CDR3 residues: CASSLPGGSSYEQYF. Here the CDR3 DNA reads TGTGCCAGCAGTTTACCAGGGGGTAGCTCCTACGAGCAGTACTTC.

CDR3 coding DNA: TGTGCCAGCACCACTTCCTACGAGCAGTACTTC. Amino acids: CASTTSYEQYF. This chain connects TRBV6-6 to TRBJ2-7; D is undetermined. In germline, CDR1 is MNHNY, CDR2 SVGAGI (reference sequence). The germline V and J ends were trimmed by 7 bases and 1 base, with 5 bases remaining between them. This CDR3 has 11 residues.

The V gene is TRBV6-1, the J gene TRBJ1-4; D remains unclear. V dropped 5 bases and J dropped 4 bases, with 14 bases sitting between them. CDR1 MNHNS and CDR2 SASEGT come from the germline V gene. The CDR3 is made up of 15 amino acids. CDR3 in amino acids: CASSTSSAGNEKLFF. DNA for the CDR3: TGTGCCAGCAGTACCAGTTCCGCGGGTAATGAAAAACTGTTTTTT.

This chain links TRBV7-9 with TRBJ1-1; D possibly corresponds to TRBD1 (5 bases). The germline V gene has CDR1 SEHNR and CDR2 FQNEAQ (reference sequence). The CDR3 loop spans 14 amino acids. V lost 5 bases and J lost 4, with 14 bases in between. Written as DNA, the CDR3 is TGTGCCAGCAGCCCCGAACAGGCGAGCACTGAAGCTTTCTTT. It yields the protein CASSPEQASTEAFF.

There are a few counts of this clone. The chain couples TRBV30 to TRBJ2-5; TRBD2 agrees at 9 bases. The CDR3 is 15 amino acids. CDR1 is GTSNPN, CDR2 SVGIG, per germline (reference sequence). V was pared by 4 bases and J by 3 bases, with 9 bases of the junction left unmatched. The CDR3 is CAWTRRGLAEETQYF. In nucleotides, the CDR3 is TGTGCCTGGACTCGCCGGGGACTAGCCGAAGAGACCCAGTACTTC.

The chain combines TRBV5-1 with TRBJ2-5, with 7 bases identical to TRBD1. J was trimmed by 0 bases and V by 4 bases; bases with no gene match: 3. The CDR3 is 14 amino acids. Germline V gene data show CDR1 as SGHRS and CDR2 as YFSETQ. The CDR3 loop is CASSLGTDQETQYF. CDR3 DNA sequence: TGCGCCAGCAGCCTAGGGACAGACCAAGAGACCCAGTACTTC.

This clone appeared a single time. CDR3 loop: CASSYSGAGNTIYF. CDR3 nucleotides: TGTGCCAGCTCCTATTCAGGGGCAGGAAACACCATATATTTT. This chain joins TRBV25-1 and TRBJ1-3, with D tentatively TRBD1 (6 bases). V was pared by 8 bases and J by 4 bases, with 15 bases between. The germline V gene encodes CDR1 MGHDK and CDR2 SYGVNS. This CDR3 spans 14 amino acids.

V usage is TRBV5-6 and J usage is TRBJ1-2; D may be TRBD1 (5 bases). The CDR3 sequence is 13 residues long. The ends were cut back, 6 bases at V and 8 bases at J, with 17 bases in the middle. Germline loops: CDR1 SGHDT, CDR2 YYEEEE. In nucleotides, the CDR3 is TGTGCCAGCACTGTTTCAGGGTATGAAGGCTACACCTTC. It is translated as CASTVSGYEGYTF.

The rearrangement joins TRBV7-6 to TRBJ2-3; D perhaps matches TRBD2 (7 bases). Looked up from germline, CDR1 is SGHVS and CDR2 is FNYEAQ. V was cut by 2 bases and J by 3 bases, with 9 bases left in between. The CDR3 loop spans 14 amino acids. CDR3 DNA sequence: TGTGCCAGCAGCTTACGGGGGGCTACAGATACGCAGTATTTT. Encoded protein: CASSLRGATDTQYF. Based on the CDR3 plus reference TRBV7-6 and TRBJ2-3, the full variable domain is GAGVSQSPRYKVTKRGQDVALRCDPISGHVSLYWYRQALGQGPEFLTYFNYEAQQDKSGLPNDRFSAERPEGSISTLTIQRTEQRDSAMYRCASSLRGATDTQYFGPGTRLTVL.

The chain joins TRBV5-1 to TRBJ2-5; no reliable D call. Germline V gene sequence: CDR1 SGHRS, CDR2 YFSETQ. The CDR3 sequence is 14 residues long. With 0 bases removed from V and 2 bases from J, the gap between germline ends came to 8 bases. This chain's CDR3 is CASSLDIRQETQYF. The CDR3 DNA sequence: TGCGCCAGCAGCTTGGATATCAGACAAGAGACCCAGTACTTC.

The gene calls are TRBV20-1 and TRBJ2-5; no firm D call. CDR1 and CDR2 (germline): DFQATT, SNEGSKA (reference sequence). Between the trimmed V and J ends, which lost 5 bases and 4 bases, there was a span of 5 bases. This CDR3 contains 10 residues. The CDR3 DNA follows: TGCAGTGCTCCCAGAGAGACCCAGTACTTC. Protein: CSAPRETQYF.

J is TRBJ1-2 and V is TRBV7-8, with no clear D. CDR3 size: 14 residues. Deletions cut 5 bases from V and 7 bases from J, with 17 bases between. Germline-derived CDR1 and CDR2 are SGHVS and FQNEAQ. The CDR3 here is CASSPKRVGGGYTF. The CDR3 nucleotides are TGTGCCAGCAGCCCCAAGAGGGTTGGAGGTGGCTACACCTTC. Filled out from reference TRBV7-8 and TRBJ1-2, the complete variable domain reads GAGVSQSPRYKVAKRGQDVALRCDPISGHVSLFWYQQALGQGPEFLTYFQNEAQLDKSGLPSDRFFAERPEGSVSTLKIQRTQQEDSAVYLCASSPKRVGGGYTFGSGTRLTVV.

The rearrangement links TRBV7-9 to TRBJ1-2; TRBD1 agrees at 9 bases. The germline gives CDR1 SEHNR, CDR2 FQNEAQ (reference sequence). The length of the CDR3 is 13 residues. J was trimmed by 6 bases and V by 5 bases; bases with no gene match: 4. As DNA, the CDR3 is TGTGCCAGCAGCACCCGGACAGGGGATGGCTACACCTTC. Translated, it gives CASSTRTGDGYTF.

This clone was recorded only once. This chain connects TRBV7-3 to TRBJ2-3; 8 bases are shared with TRBD1. V was pared by 6 bases and J by 2 bases, with 10 bases of the junction left unmatched. This CDR3 region has 16 residues. CDR1 and CDR2 from the germline V gene are SGHTA and FQGTGA. The CDR3 coding sequence is TGTGCCAGCAGTAGGGGGGACAGGATAGTCACAGATACGCAGTATTTT. Translation: CASSRGDRIVTDTQYF.